These T cell receptor beta chains were read from a single sample in a study of blood T cells in healthy people across ages. From the 5' RACE reads, TCRdb called clonotypes with MiXCR, one entry per CDR3 protein. The sample gives roughly 1.4 million distinct CDR3 sequences, 59% of which show up once; 5% to 7% is in the top ten. Sequencing was performed on blood. The receptors come from a young man in good health. CDR3s include the opening cysteine and the closing phenylalanine or tryptophan. Fields, in order: J gene, clone size, D gene, V gene, CDR3 protein, CDR3 DNA. The D gene is left open where the match is weak. Size tells how often a clone was seen (once, few, many) or the class of an expanded clone, and some rows leave it out.

j_call: TRBJ2-1; clone_size: .; d_call: .; v_call: TRBV18; cdr3_aa: CASSPRDRVEQFF; cdr3_nt: TGTGCCAGCTCACCACGGGACCGCGTTGAGCAGTTCTTC
j_call: TRBJ2-1; clone_size: .; d_call: TRBD1; v_call: TRBV20-1; cdr3_aa: CSAEGTVYNEQFF; cdr3_nt: TGCAGTGCTGAAGGGACAGTTTACAATGAGCAGTTCTTC
j_call: TRBJ2-7; clone_size: .; d_call: .; v_call: TRBV12-3/TRBV12-4; cdr3_aa: CASNQPGQGFYEQYF; cdr3_nt: TGTGCCAGCAACCAACCAGGGCAGGGATTTTACGAGCAGTACTTC
j_call: TRBJ2-7; clone_size: once; d_call: .; v_call: TRBV11-2; cdr3_aa: CASRFNGLPIGYEQYF; cdr3_nt: TGTGCCAGCAGATTTAACGGACTGCCTATAGGCTACGAGCAGTACTTC
j_call: TRBJ2-7; clone_size: many; d_call: .; v_call: TRBV7-2; cdr3_aa: CASSPDGYYEQYF; cdr3_nt: TGTGCCAGCAGCCCGGATGGGTACTACGAGCAGTACTTC
j_call: TRBJ2-7; clone_size: .; d_call: .; v_call: TRBV12-3/TRBV12-4; cdr3_aa: CASRRGGRGGPTYEQYF; cdr3_nt: TGTGCCAGCCGGAGGGGCGGAAGGGGGGGTCCTACCTACGAGCAGTACTTC
j_call: TRBJ1-1; clone_size: .; d_call: TRBD1; v_call: TRBV29-1; cdr3_aa: CSAQGGENTEAFF; cdr3_nt: TGCAGCGCGCAGGGGGGGGAGAACACTGAAGCTTTCTTT
j_call: TRBJ2-7; clone_size: many; d_call: .; v_call: TRBV29-1; cdr3_aa: CSVEVADYEQYF; cdr3_nt: TGCAGCGTTGAAGTGGCGGATTACGAGCAGTACTTC
j_call: TRBJ2-1; clone_size: .; d_call: TRBD2; v_call: TRBV20-1; cdr3_aa: CSAGGTSGRRDEQFF; cdr3_nt: TGCAGTGCCGGAGGGACTAGCGGACGCCGGGATGAGCAGTTCTTC
j_call: TRBJ2-3; clone_size: .; d_call: .; v_call: TRBV27; cdr3_aa: CASSEWSGTDTQYF; cdr3_nt: TGTGCCAGCAGTGAGTGGAGTGGCACAGATACGCAGTATTTT
j_call: TRBJ2-7; clone_size: .; d_call: .; v_call: TRBV6-2/TRBV6-3; cdr3_aa: CASSPFTGKRYEQYF; cdr3_nt: TGTGCCAGCAGTCCCTTCACAGGGAAGCGCTACGAGCAGTACTTC
j_call: TRBJ2-5; clone_size: .; d_call: TRBD2; v_call: TRBV10-2; cdr3_aa: CASREASGQETQYF; cdr3_nt: TGCGCCAGCAGGGAGGCTAGCGGACAAGAGACCCAGTACTTC
j_call: TRBJ1-1; clone_size: .; d_call: .; v_call: TRBV6-5; cdr3_aa: CASNPAGSAVFSEAFF; cdr3_nt: TGTGCCAGCAATCCCGCAGGGAGCGCGGTATTCTCTGAAGCTTTCTTT
j_call: TRBJ2-7; clone_size: .; d_call: .; v_call: TRBV29-1; cdr3_aa: CSVEQFPYEQYF; cdr3_nt: TGCAGCGTTGAACAATTCCCCTACGAGCAGTACTTC
j_call: TRBJ1-1; clone_size: .; d_call: .; v_call: TRBV14; cdr3_aa: CASSATAVRWGTEAFF; cdr3_nt: TGTGCCAGCAGCGCCACTGCCGTTCGTTGGGGGACTGAAGCTTTCTTT
j_call: TRBJ2-7; clone_size: .; d_call: .; v_call: TRBV4-1; cdr3_aa: CASSSGDNSYEQYF; cdr3_nt: TGCGCCAGCAGTAGTGGGGATAACTCCTACGAGCAGTACTTC
j_call: TRBJ1-2; clone_size: .; d_call: .; v_call: TRBV7-2; cdr3_aa: CAGSSPRYGYTF; cdr3_nt: TGTGCCGGCAGTTCCCCGCGTTATGGCTACACCTTC
j_call: TRBJ2-7; clone_size: .; d_call: .; v_call: TRBV18; cdr3_aa: CASSDITSYEQYF; cdr3_nt: TGTGCCAGCTCAGATATTACCTCCTACGAGCAGTACTTC
j_call: TRBJ1-2; clone_size: .; d_call: .; v_call: TRBV7-9; cdr3_aa: CASSDRWGDYTHGYTF; cdr3_nt: TGTGCCAGCAGCGATAGGTGGGGGGACTATACCCATGGCTACACCTTC
j_call: TRBJ1-1; clone_size: .; d_call: .; v_call: TRBV30; cdr3_aa: CAWSVAGWNTEAFF; cdr3_nt: TGTGCCTGGAGTGTTGCAGGGTGGAACACTGAAGCTTTCTTT
j_call: TRBJ2-7; clone_size: .; d_call: TRBD1; v_call: TRBV18; cdr3_aa: CASSPGTGVDYEQYF; cdr3_nt: TGTGCCAGCTCACCTGGGACAGGGGTGGACTACGAGCAGTACTTC
j_call: TRBJ2-5; clone_size: .; d_call: TRBD1; v_call: TRBV2; cdr3_aa: CASSEGQGVTQYF; cdr3_nt: TGTGCCAGCAGCGAAGGACAGGGGGTGACCCAGTACTTC